This TCR beta chain originates from a study of blood T cell repertoires in COVID-19. About the study: Italy, Spain and the United States were the sources of the convalescent and acute COVID-19 samples. Nucleic acid was either cDNA or gDNA, and it came from T cells, B-cell-depleted T cells, or PBMCs.

Methods used by the authors: Reference gene primer amplification gave nucleated cell count estimates. Generated by immunoSEQ multiplex PCR, the TCRdb table keeps only in-frame clones and is missing some. That table is the source of V, J and clone size, and D and trimming were worked out from the DNA. The repertoire holds about 210,000 clones, with around 88% as singletons. The J segment lost 4 bases and the V segment lost 0 bases, leaving 3 bases of the junction unmatched. CDR3 length equals 15 residues. Germline CDR1 reads MNHEY; CDR2 reads SVGAGI. Sample: peripheral blood. This receptor was taken from a man in his fifties with active or convalescent COVID-19. The chain joins TRBV6-5 to TRBJ1-5; 7 bases are shared with TRBD1. This CDR3 is CASSYSGTANQPQHF. The CDR3 bases are TGTGCCAGCAGTTACTCGGGGACAGCTAATCAGCCCCAGCATTTT.